The source of this TCR beta chain is a study of a mutant IDH1 vaccine in newly diagnosed glioma. Remarks on this clone: As yet, its antigen is unknown.

Germline V gene sequence: CDR1 SGHVS, CDR2 FQNEAQ. The V gene end was trimmed by 4 bases and the J gene end by 3 bases; junction bases not matched to a gene: 9. The CDR3 contains 16 residues. Sequenced by immunoSEQ multiplex PCR; TCRdb stores in-frame clones only, minus some. The sample shows some 80,000 clones, roughly 85% of them seen only once. The time point: week 23, last vaccination. All doses held 300 ug of mutant IDH1 20-mer peptide, with topical imiquimod. The chain carries TRBV7-8 and TRBJ2-3, with 8 positions matching TRBD2. This TCR derives from a woman aged 45-65 years with glioma. The source was PBMCs, collected from a glioma patient whose treatment included an IDH1 peptide vaccine. CDR3: CASSSPAGGRTDTQYF. DNA of the CDR3: TGTGCCAGCAGCTCTCCAGCGGGCGGGAGGACAGATACGCAGTATTTT.